Given below is one T cell receptor (beta chain) in context. Its antigen is unknown. This sample stems from a study of T cells in localized non-small cell lung cancer. Study-level points and caveats: Because researchers sequenced only one region of the tumor, heterogeneity is still possible.

Germline values: CDR1 MNHNS, CDR2 SASEGT. This CDR3 contains 13 residues. Between the trimmed V and J ends, which lost 8 bases and 2 bases, there was a span of 12 bases. Assay: immunoSEQ multiplex PCR; the TCRdb copy retains only in-frame clones and omits some. The repertoire holds under 50,000 clones, with about nine tenths as singletons. This sequence originates from a male donor at least 60 years old with stage II lung adenocarcinoma. The chain carries TRBV6-1 and TRBJ2-5; tentatively, D is TRBD1 or TRBD2 (5 bases each). The starting material was peripheral blood mononuclear cells, obtained before any cancer treatment. The DNA of the CDR3 is TGTGCCAGCGAGGGGCCTCTACAAGAGACCCAGTACTTC. Its translation: CASEGPLQETQYF.